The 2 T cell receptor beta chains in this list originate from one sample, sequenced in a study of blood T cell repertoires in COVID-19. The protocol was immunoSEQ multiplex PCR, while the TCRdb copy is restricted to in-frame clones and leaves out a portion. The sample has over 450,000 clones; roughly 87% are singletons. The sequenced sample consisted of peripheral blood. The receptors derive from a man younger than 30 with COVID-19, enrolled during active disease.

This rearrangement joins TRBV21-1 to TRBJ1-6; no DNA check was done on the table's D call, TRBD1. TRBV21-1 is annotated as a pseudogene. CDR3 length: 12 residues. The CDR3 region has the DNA TGTGCCAGCAGCAAAGAGGGGAATCCCCTCCACTTT. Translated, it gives CASSKEGNPLHF.

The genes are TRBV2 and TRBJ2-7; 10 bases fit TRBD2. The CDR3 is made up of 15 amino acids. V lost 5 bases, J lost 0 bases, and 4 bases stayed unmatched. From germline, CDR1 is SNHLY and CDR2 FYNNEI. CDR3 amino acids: CASSPSGGDSYEQYF. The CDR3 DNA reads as TGTGCCAGCAGTCCTAGCGGGGGCGACTCCTACGAGCAGTACTTC.